This record covers a single TCR beta chain. Germline-derived CDR1 and CDR2 are SGDLS and YYNGEE. CDR3 length equals 15 residues. Losses at the gene ends were 2 bases for V and 8 bases for J; bases not matched to a gene: 8. These data come from a study of blood T cell repertoires in COVID-19. Study summary: The United States, Italy and Spain supplied acute and convalescent COVID-19 samples. In each case, the material was cDNA or gDNA derived from T cells, B-cell-depleted T cells, or PBMCs.

As originally analysed: For nucleated cells, counts were estimated from reference gene primer amplification. Generated by immunoSEQ multiplex PCR, the TCRdb table keeps only in-frame clones and is missing some. V and J calls plus clone size are reproduced from that table; the DNA served to infer D and trimming. Of around 60,000 clones listed, 70% to 90% are singletons. The sequenced material came from peripheral blood. The source is an elderly man with acute or convalescent COVID-19. The chain employs TRBV9 and TRBJ2-3, with 10 bases that match TRBD1. This CDR3 is CASSVVPGQGTTQYF. DNA of the CDR3: TGTGCCAGCAGCGTCGTCCCGGGACAGGGGACTACGCAGTATTTT.